Listed here are 14 T cell receptor beta chains from one sample, sequenced in a study of cytomegalovirus exposure and HLA in healthy donors. A multiplex PCR was run with 60 Vbeta primers and 13 Jbeta primers. Sequencing used immunoSEQ multiplex PCR; TCRdb keeps in-frame clones, though not all of them. The sample lists 90,000 to 110,000 clones, 76% occurring once. The sequenced material came from PBMCs. These receptors all come from a man between 35 and 55 years old in good health and CMV-seropositive.

J is TRBJ2-1 and V is TRBV7-8; D not resolved. Germline-derived CDR1 and CDR2 are SGHVS and FQNEAQ. Between the trimmed V and J ends, which lost 1 base and 2 bases, there was a span of 9 bases. The CDR3 is made up of 15 amino acids. CDR3 region: CASSLDPAPYNEQFF. The CDR3, as DNA: TGTGCCAGCAGCTTAGATCCAGCGCCCTACAATGAGCAGTTCTTC.

This clone was seen a handful of times. V is TRBV7-2 and J is TRBJ2-2; 10 bases line up with TRBD2. Trimming took 2 bases from V and 5 from J; bases not matched to a gene: 5. This CDR3 comprises 16 residues. The germline V gene has CDR1 SGHTA and CDR2 FQGNSA. The CDR3 region is CASSLPSGGGTGELFF. CDR3 DNA: TGTGCCAGCAGCTTACCTAGCGGGGGAGGTACCGGGGAGCTGTTTTTT.

The chain combines TRBV6-6 with TRBJ1-1, with D unclear. The germline V gene has CDR1 MNHNY and CDR2 SVGAGI (reference sequence). The CDR3 is 13 amino acids. V lost 4 bases and J 3 bases, leaving 9 bases between the germline ends. The CDR3 bases are TGTGCCAGCAGTTTAAACGGGGACACTGAAGCTTTCTTT. As protein: CASSLNGDTEAFF.

Only a few counts were recorded for this clone. The chain joins TRBV9 to TRBJ2-1; 13 bases agree with TRBD2. The ends lost 3 bases at V and 4 bases at J; junction bases unmatched: 4. Germline-derived CDR1 and CDR2 are SGDLS and YYNGEE. The CDR3 runs to 16 residues. CDR3 sequence: CASSGGTSGVYNEQFF. In DNA, the CDR3 is TGTGCCAGCAGCGGGGGGACTAGCGGGGTTTACAATGAGCAGTTCTTC.

The table lists this clone with a count of one. The chain is built from TRBV6-5 and TRBJ1-1; D is ambiguous. Germline loops: CDR1 MNHEY, CDR2 SVGAGI. The germline V and J ends were trimmed by 2 bases and 5 bases, with 6 bases remaining between them. This CDR3 region has 12 residues. The CDR3 spells CASSYGGTEAFF. The CDR3 region has the DNA TGTGCCAGCAGTTACGGCGGGACTGAAGCTTTCTTT.

This chain joins TRBV7-9 and TRBJ2-5; TRBD2 is a possible D gene (6 bases). The CDR3 runs to 16 residues. From germline, CDR1 is SEHNR and CDR2 FQNEAQ (reference sequence). Trimming removed 5 bases at V and 1 base at J, with 17 bases between. CDR3 sequence: CASSPQFEGLQETQYF. The CDR3 bases are TGTGCCAGCAGCCCACAGTTTGAGGGACTCCAAGAGACCCAGTACTTC. Using reference TRBV7-9 and TRBJ2-5 for the parts outside the CDR3, the full variable domain is DTGVSQNPRHKITKRGQNVTFRCDPISEHNRLYWYRQTLGQGPEFLTYFQNEAQLEKSRLLSDRFSAERPKGSFSTLEIQRTEQGDSAMYLCASSPQFEGLQETQYFGPGTRLLVL.

This chain uses TRBV4-1 with TRBJ2-1; D gene uncertain. The germline V gene encodes CDR1 MGHRA and CDR2 YSYEKL. The CDR3 runs 12 residues. Trimming stripped 4 bases from V and 9 bases from J, with 10 bases between. CDR3 coding DNA: TGCGCCAGCAGCCTCCTTCATAGTGAGCAGTTCTTC. Its translation is CASSLLHSEQFF.

The chain combines TRBV7-2 with TRBJ2-2, with TRBD1 as a possible D gene (5 bases). This CDR3 spans 14 amino acids. Germline V lookup: CDR1 SGHTA, CDR2 FQGNSA. The germline V and J ends were trimmed by 5 bases and 2 bases, with 9 bases remaining between them. The CDR3 loop reads CASSPDRNTGELFF. The CDR3 nucleotides read TGTGCCAGCAGCCCCGACAGAAACACCGGGGAGCTGTTTTTT.

The chain carries TRBV28 and TRBJ2-7; 8 nucleotides agree with TRBD2. The germline V gene encodes CDR1 MDHEN and CDR2 SYDVKM. The junction had 4 bases not matched to a gene; V was cut back by 6 bases and J by 3 bases. This CDR3 is built from 13 residues. The CDR3 spells CASRNSGVYEQYF. The CDR3 DNA sequence: TGTGCCAGCAGAAATAGCGGGGTCTACGAGCAGTACTTC.

The CDR3 nucleotides read TGTGCCAGCAGCTTATGGCCCTTCGAGCAGTACTTC. Amino acid sequence: CASSLWPFEQYF. The genes are TRBV7-2 and TRBJ2-7; unclear D gene. The CDR3 is 12 residues long. Germline CDR1 is SGHTA and CDR2 is FQGNSA. V dropped 2 bases and J dropped 6 bases, with 8 bases sitting between them. Combining the CDR3 with reference TRBV7-2 and TRBJ2-7 gives the whole variable domain GAGVSQSPSNKVTEKGKDVELRCDPISGHTALYWYRQSLGQGLEFLIYFQGNSAPDKSGLPSDRFSAERTGGSVSTLTIQRTQQEDSAVYLCASSLWPFEQYFGPGTRLTVT.

Remarks on this clone: Other DNA sequences within the sample encode an identical CDR3. V gene TRBV5-6 combines with J gene TRBJ1-4, with D possibly being TRBD1 (6 bases). CDR3 size: 14 residues. Trimming left V 0 bases short and J 4 bases short, with 7 bases between. Per germline, CDR1 SGHDT and CDR2 YYEEEE. CDR3 nucleotides: TGTGCCAGCAGCTTGGGACAGGTTAATGAAAAACTGTTTTTT. Its translation is CASSLGQVNEKLFF.

The chain couples TRBV7-6 to TRBJ2-7, with D tentatively TRBD2 (6 bases). Trimming pared 1 base from V and 6 bases from J, leaving 10 bases between. The CDR3 totals 13 residues. Germline V CDR1 and CDR2: SGHVS, FNYEAQ. CDR3 amino acids: CASSLVAVSEQYF. CDR3 DNA: TGTGCCAGCAGCTTAGTAGCGGTGAGCGAGCAGTACTTC.

A note on this clone: A junction boundary mismatches the germline segment, possibly from a read error. This chain connects TRBV7-7 to TRBJ2-1; 9 positions match TRBD2. This CDR3 has 15 residues. The germline gives CDR1 SSHAT, CDR2 FNYEAQ (reference sequence). CDR3 coding DNA: TGTGCTAGCAGCTTAGGGCTAGCGGGGTACAATGAGCAGTTCTTC. This translates into CASSLGLAGYNEQFF.

The CDR3 reads CASSATGVSNQPQHF. The CDR3 nucleotides read TGTGCCAGCAGCGCGACAGGGGTTTCCAATCAGCCCCAGCATTTT. The V gene is TRBV9, the J gene TRBJ1-5; TRBD1 matches 8 bases. The CDR3 consists of 15 residues. The germline CDR1 and CDR2 sequences are SGDLS and YYNGEE. V trimming: 3 bases; J trimming: 3 bases; junction bases outside the gene matches: 5.